Reported below is one T cell receptor beta chain. The source of the sample is a study of cytomegalovirus exposure and HLA in healthy donors. Vbeta (60) and Jbeta (13) primers were used in the PCR. Assay used: immunoSEQ multiplex PCR; TCRdb lists only in-frame clones, some missing. This sample carries 170,000 or so clones, over 75% of them seen once, and the ten largest clones take about 0.5%. The CDR3 totals 14 residues. Trimming removed 2 bases at V and 8 bases at J, with 13 bases between. Per the germline V gene, CDR1 is MNHEY and CDR2 is SMNVEV (reference sequence). This chain joins TRBV27 and TRBJ1-5; unclear D gene. The sequence came from a woman between 45 and 60 years old in good health and CMV-seronegative. Input material: PBMCs. CDR3 coding DNA: TGTGCCAGCAGTTTAGAGGGAAGTAGTAAGCCCCAGCATTTT. Amino acid sequence: CASSLEGSSKPQHF.